A selection of T cell receptor beta chains follows, all from one sample in a study of graft-versus-host responses after intestinal transplantation. Clones were sequenced by immunoSEQ multiplex PCR, and TCRdb holds only the in-frame ones, with some missing. The table lists some 41,000 clones, 75% to 95% of them singletons. The material sequenced was PBMCs, taken almost 320 days after intestinal transplant. Receptors originate from a human patient who received an intestinal transplant, so some T cells may come from the graft donor. CDR3s include the opening cysteine and the closing phenylalanine or tryptophan. Each record gives: clone size, J gene, D gene, CDR3 length, V gene, CDR3 protein, CDR3 DNA. D genes are given only for firm matches. The size of a clone is reported for some rows only, either as once, few or many, or as a class for expanded clones.

size: NA; J: TRBJ1-3; D: TRBD1; length: 14; V: TRBV6-1; CDR3: CASSGQGKGNTIYF; DNA: TGTGCCAGCAGTGGACAGGGGAAAGGAAACACCATATATTTT
size: NA; J: TRBJ2-7; D: TRBD1; length: 14; V: TRBV5-4; CDR3: CASSLGQGRVEQYF; DNA: TGTGCCAGCAGCTTAGGACAGGGGCGGGTCGAGCAGTACTTC
size: NA; J: TRBJ1-2; D: TRBD1; length: 16; V: TRBV6-1; CDR3: CASSEARDRRVYGYTF; DNA: TGTGCCAGCAGTGAAGCACGGGACAGGAGGGTCTATGGCTACACCTTC
size: NA; J: TRBJ1-6; D: NA; length: 16; V: TRBV9; CDR3: CASTEWGRSYNSPLHF; DNA: TGTGCCAGCACCGAGTGGGGCAGGTCCTATAATTCACCCCTCCACTTT
size: NA; J: TRBJ2-1; D: NA; length: 14; V: TRBV9; CDR3: CASSPGSSYNEQFF; DNA: TGTGCCAGCAGCCCCGGGAGCTCCTACAATGAGCAGTTCTTC
size: NA; J: TRBJ1-2; D: NA; length: 13; V: TRBV2; CDR3: CASTITRVYGYTF; DNA: TGTGCCAGCACTATAACCAGGGTCTATGGCTACACCTTC
size: NA; J: TRBJ2-1; D: TRBD1; length: 14; V: TRBV18; CDR3: CASSPGQVYNEQFF; DNA: TGTGCCAGCTCACCGGGACAGGTTTACAATGAGCAGTTCTTC
size: NA; J: TRBJ2-5; D: NA; length: 13; V: TRBV6-5; CDR3: CASIESGGGTQYF; DNA: TGTGCCAGCATTGAAAGCGGCGGAGGGACCCAGTACTTC
size: NA; J: TRBJ2-7; D: NA; length: 16; V: TRBV7-9; CDR3: CASSLGGQLFHYEQYF; DNA: TGTGCCAGCAGCTTAGGTGGGCAATTGTTTCACTACGAGCAGTACTTC
size: NA; J: TRBJ2-3; D: TRBD2; length: 16; V: TRBV5-6; CDR3: CASSTPSGVLTDTQYF; DNA: TGTGCCAGCAGCACCCCTAGCGGGGTCCTCACAGATACGCAGTATTTT
size: NA; J: TRBJ2-3; D: NA; length: 12; V: TRBV6-6; CDR3: CASGSRPDTQYF; DNA: TGTGCCAGCGGTAGTAGACCCGATACGCAGTATTTT
size: NA; J: TRBJ2-7; D: NA; length: 13; V: TRBV6-1; CDR3: CASSEKGTGEQYF; DNA: TGTGCCAGCAGTGAAAAGGGGACTGGCGAGCAGTACTTC
size: once; J: TRBJ1-6; D: TRBD1; length: 16; V: TRBV7-2; CDR3: CASSLGGQIYNSPLHF; DNA: TGTGCCAGCAGCTTAGGGGGACAGATCTATAATTCACCCCTCCACTTT
size: NA; J: TRBJ2-2; D: TRBD2; length: 16; V: TRBV28; CDR3: CASSLLGLAGGRELFF; DNA: TGTGCCAGCAGTTTATTGGGCCTAGCGGGAGGCCGGGAGCTGTTTTTT
size: once; J: TRBJ2-5; D: NA; length: 16; V: TRBV10-3; CDR3: CAISELPRTRGETQYF; DNA: TGTGCCATCAGTGAGTTGCCCCGTACCAGGGGAGAGACCCAGTACTTC
size: once; J: TRBJ2-5; D: NA; length: 12; V: TRBV2; CDR3: CASSAGRETQYF; DNA: TGTGCCAGCAGTGCAGGGAGGGAGACCCAGTACTTC
size: NA; J: TRBJ1-4; D: TRBD1; length: 13; V: TRBV28; CDR3: CASSFARGEKLFF; DNA: TGTGCCAGCAGTTTCGCCAGGGGGGAAAAACTGTTTTTT
size: NA; J: TRBJ1-1; D: TRBD1; length: 14; V: TRBV10-1; CDR3: CASSDGTGNTEAFF; DNA: TGCGCCAGCAGTGACGGGACAGGGAACACTGAAGCTTTCTTT